The T cell receptor (beta chain) described here comes from a study of OX40 agonist ivuxolimab in advanced cancers. Across the study: Enrolled patients in dose escalation had cancers that were hepatocellular carcinoma, melanoma, renal cell or head and neck cancer. Antecedent anti-PD-1, anti-PD-L1 or anti-CTLA-4 therapy was permissible, with roughly 40% having received some.

Generated by immunoSEQ multiplex PCR, the TCRdb table keeps only in-frame clones and is missing some. The sample has 20,000 to 25,000 clones, under 90% seen once; the top ten hold more than 30%. J lost 6 bases, V lost 0 bases, and 8 bases had no gene match. The CDR3 has 16 amino acids. CDR1 and CDR2 from the germline V gene are MGHRA and YSYEKL. About this clone itself: Its cognate antigen is unknown.

Points from the study as a whole: Mean expanded clone counts were higher in CD8+ than CD4+ T cells.

This chain joins TRBV4-1 and TRBJ2-7, with 10 bases fitting TRBD2. The receptor was isolated from an adult with an advanced solid tumor such as melanoma, head and neck, liver or kidney cancer. The sample in question was CD4+ or CD8+ T cells sorted from blood, obtained in a trial of the OX40 agonist ivuxolimab. The DNA of the CDR3 is TGCGCCAGCAGCCAAGATAGCGGGGGGTGGGTCGTCGAGCAGTACTTC. Its protein product is CASSQDSGGWVVEQYF.